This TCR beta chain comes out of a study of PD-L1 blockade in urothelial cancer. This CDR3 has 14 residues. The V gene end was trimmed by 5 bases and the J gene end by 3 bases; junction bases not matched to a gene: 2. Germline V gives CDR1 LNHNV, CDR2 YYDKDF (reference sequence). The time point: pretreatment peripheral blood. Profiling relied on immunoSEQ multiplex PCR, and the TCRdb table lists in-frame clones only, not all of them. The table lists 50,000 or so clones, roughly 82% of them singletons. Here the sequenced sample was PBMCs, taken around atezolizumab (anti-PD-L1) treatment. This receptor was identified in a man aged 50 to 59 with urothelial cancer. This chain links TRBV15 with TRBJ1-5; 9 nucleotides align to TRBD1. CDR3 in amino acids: CATSRDRDNQPQHF. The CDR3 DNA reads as TGTGCCACCAGCCGGGACAGGGACAATCAGCCCCAGCATTTT.